One sample yielded the 5 T cell receptor beta chains listed below, sequenced in a study of blood T cell repertoires in COVID-19. Clones were sequenced by immunoSEQ multiplex PCR, and TCRdb holds only the in-frame ones, with some missing. The table lists around 390,000 clones, more than 75% of them singletons, with about a tenth in the top ten. The specimen was PBMCs or T cells enriched from blood (not recorded which). The receptors come from a woman aged 45-59 years who had recovered from COVID-19.

The V and J genes are TRBV9 and TRBJ1-1; D gene uncertain. Trimming pared 3 bases from V and 1 base from J, leaving 16 bases between. Germline CDR1 reads SGDLS; CDR2 reads YYNGEE. The CDR3 loop spans 16 amino acids. This CDR3 reads CASSAVGGMGNTEAFF. The CDR3 DNA reads as TGTGCCAGCAGCGCAGTGGGAGGGATGGGGAACACTGAAGCTTTCTTT.

The rearrangement links TRBV7-9 to TRBJ2-5; D possibly corresponds to TRBD2 (6 bases). V lost 4 bases and J lost 2, with 14 bases in between. CDR1 and CDR2 from the germline V gene are SEHNR and FQNEAQ (reference sequence). The CDR3 covers 15 residues. CDR3 in DNA: TGTGCCAGCAGCTATTATCGCGGGGCGCAAGAGACCCAGTACTTC. Protein product: CASSYYRGAQETQYF.

V is TRBV18 and J is TRBJ1-4; D may be TRBD1 (5 bases). The CDR3 contains 16 residues. Germline V lookup: CDR1 KGHSH, CDR2 LQKENI. V shed 2 bases and J shed 1 base, with 11 bases lying between them. The CDR3 region has the DNA TGTGCCAGCTCACCAGTACAGGCTTTAACTAATGAAAAACTGTTTTTT. This encodes CASSPVQALTNEKLFF. Looking up the rest from reference TRBV18 and TRBJ1-4 gives the full variable domain: NAGVMQNPRHLVRRRGQEARLRCSPMKGHSHVYWYRQLPEEGLKFMVYLQKENIIDESGMPKERFSAEFPKEGPSILRIQQVVRGDSAAYFCASSPVQALTNEKLFFGSGTQLSVL.

This rearrangement joins TRBV5-8 to TRBJ2-2; TRBD2 might be the D (6 bases). Germline V gene lookup returns CDR1 SGHTS and CDR2 YDEGEE. Between the trimmed V and J ends, which lost 0 bases and 1 base, there was a span of 7 bases. This CDR3 comprises 15 residues. CDR3 coding DNA: TGTGCCAGCAGCTTGGTGGGGGGGAACACCGGGGAGCTGTTTTTT. Its translation is CASSLVGGNTGELFF.

The chain is built from TRBV29-1 and TRBJ1-2; 7 nucleotides line up with TRBD1. The CDR3 has 13 residues. V lost 4 bases and J lost 5; bases outside the gene matches: 7. CDR1 is SQVTM, CDR2 ANQGSEA, per germline. CDR3 residues: CSVGALQGYGYTF. The CDR3 region has the DNA TGCAGCGTTGGTGCACTACAGGGGTATGGCTACACCTTC.